The 23 T cell receptor beta chains presented below share a single source sample, sequenced in a study of CD8 T cells in ankylosing spondylitis. TCRdb re-called the 5' RACE reads with MiXCR, one entry per CDR3 protein. The repertoire consists of around 88,000 distinct CDR3 sequences, with around 9.4% occurring once and the leading ten covering 4% to 5.5%. Sample: blood, either unsorted or a sorted T cell fraction (not recorded which). These receptor sequences come from a male donor with ankylosing spondylitis or in good health (not recorded which).

This clonotype was seen at least ten times. The chain recombines TRBV5-1 with TRBJ2-3, with 8 nucleotides matching TRBD2. The CDR3 length is 16 residues. After removal of 4 bases from V and 3 bases from J, the junction contained 10 bases not matched to a gene. Germline CDR1 reads SGHRS; CDR2 reads YFSETQ. This CDR3 reads CASSPANRGGTDTQYF. In DNA, the CDR3 is TGCGCCAGCAGCCCCGCTAATCGGGGGGGTACAGATACGCAGTATTTT.

This clonotype was seen repeatedly, ten times or more. This sequence joins TRBV12-3 or TRBV12-4 and TRBJ2-7, with 10 nucleotides matching TRBD2. There are 15 residues in the CDR3. The trim removed 10 bases at V and 6 bases at J, leaving 15 bases unmatched. The DNA for the CDR3 is TGTGCCACTCAAGTTTTAGGTTCTAGCGGGGGCGAGCAGTACTTC. As protein: CATQVLGSSGGEQYF.

This clonotype occurred a few times. The rearrangement uses TRBV11-3 and TRBJ1-2; the D gene is possibly TRBD1 (6 bases). This CDR3 spans 15 amino acids. Between the trimmed V and J ends, which lost 1 base and 8 bases, there was a span of 17 bases. In germline, CDR1 is SGHNT, CDR2 YENEEA. The CDR3 here is CASSLGVASGGGYTF. The CDR3, as DNA: TGTGCCAGCAGCTTAGGCGTCGCGTCGGGGGGCGGCTACACCTTC. Together with reference TRBV11-3 and TRBJ1-2, the CDR3 gives the full variable domain: EAGVVQSPRYKIIEKKQPVAFWCNPISGHNTLYWYLQNLGQGPELLIRYENEEAVDDSQLPKDRFSAERLKGVDSTLKIQPAELGDSAVYLCASSLGVASGGGYTFGSGTRLTVV.

This clonotype was observed many times. The V and J genes are TRBV7-2 and TRBJ2-3; tentative D call: TRBD1 (6 bases). The V and J ends lost 5 bases and 0 bases respectively, with 15 bases between them. The CDR3 extends over 16 amino acids. Germline V gives CDR1 SGHTA, CDR2 FQGNSA. This CDR3 reads CASSRTGIASTDTQYF. CDR3 coding DNA: TGTGCCAGCAGCCGTACAGGGATAGCTAGCACAGATACGCAGTATTTT.

Many counts were recorded for this clonotype. The chain carries TRBV20-1 and TRBJ2-1, with 12 bases that match TRBD2. Unmatched junction bases numbered 10, after V lost 4 bases and J lost 6 bases. The CDR3 extends over 16 amino acids. The germline CDR1 and CDR2 sequences are DFQATT and SNEGSKA (reference sequence). The CDR3 protein is CSANRLAGEEGNEQFF. In DNA form, the CDR3 reads TGCAGTGCTAACCGACTAGCGGGGGAAGAGGGCAATGAGCAGTTCTTC.

The sample holds many counts of this clonotype. The genes are TRBV7-2 and TRBJ2-1, with unresolved D. Between the trimmed V and J ends, which lost 0 bases and 16 bases, there was a span of 13 bases. There are 12 residues in the CDR3. Germline loops: CDR1 SGHTA, CDR2 FQGNSA. The CDR3 region is CASSLAQMGLFF. The CDR3 region has the DNA TGTGCCAGCAGCTTAGCCCAGATGGGCCTCTTCTTC.

This clonotype was seen at least ten times. The J gene is TRBJ2-2, the V gene TRBV20-1; 8 bases line up with TRBD2. Germline V gene lookup returns CDR1 DFQATT and CDR2 SNEGSKA (reference sequence). This CDR3 comprises 15 residues. The junction had 10 bases not matched to a gene; V was cut back by 6 bases and J by 4 bases. CDR3 residues: CSATPGGGFTGELFF. The CDR3 DNA reads TGCAGTGCCACCCCCGGGGGGGGATTCACCGGGGAGCTGTTTTTT.

The chain couples TRBV7-9 to TRBJ2-3; D is uncertain. The CDR3 runs 11 residues. Germline lookup yields CDR1 SEHNR and CDR2 FQNEAQ (reference sequence). The V end lost 4 bases, the J end lost 9 bases, and 8 bases lay between the germline ends. CDR3 loop: CASSSPVTQYF. The CDR3 nucleotides are TGTGCCAGCAGCTCGCCGGTGACGCAGTATTTT.

Ten or more counts support this clonotype. The chain recombines TRBV5-6 with TRBJ2-2, with D maybe TRBD1 (5 bases). The CDR3 loop spans 16 amino acids. The germline gives CDR1 SGHDT, CDR2 YYEEEE. V was trimmed by 7 bases and J by 1 base, leaving 17 bases between them. CDR3 bases: TGTGCCAGCTCCAGATGGCGGACAATGAACACCGGGGAGCTGTTTTTT. Translating it yields CASSRWRTMNTGELFF.

This clonotype was counted at least ten times. The V and J genes are TRBV7-8 and TRBJ1-6; D may be TRBD1 (6 bases). Germline CDR1 is SGHVS and CDR2 is FQNEAQ. With 1 base removed from V and 9 bases from J, the gap between germline ends came to 10 bases. The CDR3 totals 14 residues. CDR3 protein: CASSLDRVVSPLHF. The CDR3 nucleotides are TGTGCCAGCAGCTTAGACAGGGTCGTTTCACCCCTCCACTTT.

This clonotype has ten or more counts. The V call is TRBV11-2, the J call TRBJ1-5; D call uncertain. Germline loops: CDR1 SGHAT, CDR2 FQNNGV. CDR3 length: 15 amino acids. Trimming removed 5 bases at V and 0 bases at J, with 11 bases between. The CDR3: CASSQGGYSNQPQHF. CDR3 sequence (DNA): TGTGCCAGCAGCCAAGGCGGATATAGCAATCAGCCCCAGCATTTT.

As regards this clonotype: A read error may be the cause here, since a much bigger clone is one base away. This chain joins TRBV7-2 and TRBJ2-7, with TRBD1 matching over 9 bases. The trim removed 7 bases at V and 1 base at J, leaving 11 bases unmatched. The CDR3 is 16 amino acids. Germline V gives CDR1 SGHTA, CDR2 FQGNSA. The CDR3 loop reads CASNSRDRVDSYEQYF. CDR3 nucleotides: TGTGCCAGCAACTCTCGGGACAGGGTGGATTCCTACGAGCAGTACTTC.

This clonotype was seen ten or more times. The CDR3 DNA is TGTGCCAGCAGCTTTTCAGCGAGCACAGATACGCAGTATTTT. Protein product: CASSFSASTDTQYF. V gene TRBV7-3 combines with J gene TRBJ2-3; D is unclear. Germline lookup yields CDR1 SGHTA and CDR2 FQGTGA. Trimming stripped 3 bases from V and 0 bases from J, with 7 bases between. This CDR3 spans 14 amino acids.

This clonotype was seen only a few times. This rearrangement joins TRBV7-2 to TRBJ2-3; 7 nucleotides line up with TRBD2. The germline gives CDR1 SGHTA, CDR2 FQGNSA. V lost 6 bases and J lost 4; bases outside the gene matches: 13. This CDR3 has 16 amino acids. The CDR3 loop is CASRLGSGAGADTQYF. The DNA of the CDR3 is TGTGCCAGCAGATTGGGAAGCGGGGCGGGGGCAGATACGCAGTATTTT.

In this sample, this clonotype turned up many times. The rearrangement links TRBV30 to TRBJ2-1; 10 bases align to TRBD1. CDR3 length: 14 amino acids. Germline-derived CDR1 and CDR2 are GTSNPN and SVGIG (reference sequence). The V gene end was trimmed by 7 bases and the J gene end by 9 bases; junction bases not matched to a gene: 12. In DNA, the CDR3 is TGTGCCTTACTTCCGGACAGGGGGTTTCGTGAGCAGTTCTTC. This translates into CALLPDRGFREQFF.

The chain couples TRBV5-1 to TRBJ2-5; D gene ambiguous. The CDR3 consists of 14 residues. Trimming took off 1 base at V and 4 bases at J, with 11 bases between the two ends. In germline, CDR1 is SGHRS, CDR2 YFSETQ. The CDR3 DNA reads as TGCGCCAGCAGCTTGACCCCCCACCGAGAGACCCAGTACTTC. It is translated as CASSLTPHRETQYF.

A few counts support this clonotype. The rearrangement joins TRBV12-3 or TRBV12-4 to TRBJ2-2; 11 bases line up with TRBD2. There are 16 residues in the CDR3. V lost 5 bases to trimming and J lost 4 bases; unmatched junction nucleotides: 6. The CDR3 DNA sequence: TGTGCCAGCAGTCCACTAGCGGGGGTCCCCACCGGGGAGCTGTTTTTT. Its protein product is CASSPLAGVPTGELFF.

The sample holds many counts of this clonotype. The chain employs TRBV5-1 and TRBJ1-1, with 7 nucleotides matching TRBD1. This CDR3 comprises 15 residues. V trimming: 2 bases; J trimming: 2 bases; junction bases outside the gene matches: 6. Germline V gene data show CDR1 as SGHRS and CDR2 as YFSETQ. The CDR3 sequence: CASSLTGQINTEAFF. For the CDR3, the DNA is TGCGCCAGCAGCTTAACGGGACAGATAAACACTGAAGCTTTCTTT.

This clonotype has at least ten counts. This rearrangement joins TRBV30 to TRBJ2-1, with TRBD2 matching 13 bases. The CDR3 contains 17 residues. Germline-derived CDR1 and CDR2 are GTSNPN and SVGIG (reference sequence). Trimming at V came to 4 bases and at J to 7 bases, leaving 13 bases not matched to a gene. CDR3: CAWIPPPGTSGNNEQFF. Here the CDR3 DNA reads TGTGCCTGGATTCCCCCCCCCGGGACTAGCGGGAATAATGAGCAGTTCTTC.

For this clonotype: This sequence may be a read error, since a much larger clone differs from it by one base. The chain couples TRBV9 to TRBJ2-3, with 8 bases fitting TRBD2. The CDR3 spans 14 residues. Germline CDR1 reads SGDLS; CDR2 reads YYNGEE. DNA for the CDR3: TGTACCAGCAGCGAGCGGGGGAGCACAGATACGCAGTATTTT. This gives the protein CTSSERGSTDTQYF.

This clonotype was recorded many times. The V call is TRBV6-1, the J call TRBJ2-2; TRBD1 aligns across 9 bases. V shed 10 bases, J shed 6 bases, and the junction held 12 bases outside the gene matches. CDR1 is MNHNS, CDR2 SASEGT, per germline. The CDR3 is 15 residues long. This CDR3 is CATGDRDRASGELFF. In DNA, the CDR3 is TGTGCCACCGGCGACCGGGACAGGGCTTCCGGGGAGCTGTTTTTT.

This clonotype came up many times. J is TRBJ2-1 and V is TRBV10-3, with D maybe TRBD2 (7 bases). Germline values: CDR1 ENHRY, CDR2 SYGVKD. V was clipped by 0 bases and J by 10 bases, with 19 bases between them. The length of the CDR3 is 16 residues. The CDR3, as DNA: TGTGCCATCAGTGAGTCAGCCTCTGGGTGGGGGGGCGAGCAGTTCTTC. As protein: CAISESASGWGGEQFF.

This clonotype was found many times. J is TRBJ1-5 and V is TRBV5-6; 8 bases map to TRBD1. V lost 4 bases, J lost 2 bases, and 5 bases stayed unmatched. This CDR3 is 15 amino acids long. Germline CDR1 is SGHDT and CDR2 is YYEEEE. CDR3 sequence reads: CASSATGAGNQPQHF. The CDR3 bases are TGTGCCAGCAGCGCGACAGGGGCCGGCAATCAGCCCCAGCATTTT.